The clone carrying this T cell receptor (beta chain) was picked up a small number of times. Seattle researchers signed up patients amid active infection and tracked them longitudinally. This sample was included in a study of blood T cell repertoires in COVID-19. Looking at the study overall: Acute-phase and convalescent COVID-19 samples originated in the United States, Italy and Spain.

The assay was immunoSEQ multiplex PCR, and TCRdb's table has in-frame clones only and misses some. The sample holds about 310,000 clones, 85% to 90% seen once. Germline lookup yields CDR1 SGHTA and CDR2 FQGNSA. V shed 1 base and J 8 bases; nucleotides not matched to a gene: 5. The CDR3 loop spans 14 amino acids. The receptor was derived from a young woman with COVID-19, enrolled during active disease. This chain links TRBV7-2 with TRBJ2-1, with TRBD1 matching over 7 bases. The sequenced sample was peripheral blood. Here the CDR3 reads CASSLDRGRDEQFF. The DNA of the CDR3 is TGTGCCAGCAGCTTAGACAGGGGCAGGGATGAGCAGTTCTTC.